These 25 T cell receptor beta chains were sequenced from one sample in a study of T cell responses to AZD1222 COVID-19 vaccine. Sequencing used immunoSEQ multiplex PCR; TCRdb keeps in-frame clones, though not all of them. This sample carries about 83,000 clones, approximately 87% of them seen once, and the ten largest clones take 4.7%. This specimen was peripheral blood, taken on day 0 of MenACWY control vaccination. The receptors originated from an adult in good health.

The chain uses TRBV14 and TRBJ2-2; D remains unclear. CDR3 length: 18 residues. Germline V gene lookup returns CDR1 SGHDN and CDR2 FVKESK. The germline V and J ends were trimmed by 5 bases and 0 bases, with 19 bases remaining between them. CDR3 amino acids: CASSGRLGQTSNTGELFF. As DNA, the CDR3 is TGTGCCAGCAGCGGGCGCCTTGGGCAAACTTCGAACACCGGGGAGCTGTTTTTT.

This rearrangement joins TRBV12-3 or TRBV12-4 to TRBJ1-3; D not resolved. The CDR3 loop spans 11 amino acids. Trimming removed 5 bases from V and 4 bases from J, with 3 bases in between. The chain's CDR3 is CASSTGNTIYF. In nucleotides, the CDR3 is TGTGCCAGCAGTACCGGAAACACCATATATTTT.

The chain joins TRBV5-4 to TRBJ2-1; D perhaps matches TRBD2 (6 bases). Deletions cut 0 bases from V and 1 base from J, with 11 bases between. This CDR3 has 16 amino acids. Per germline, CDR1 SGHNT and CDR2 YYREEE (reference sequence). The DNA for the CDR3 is TGTGCCAGCAGCTTGGGCGGGGTGGCGTCCTACAATGAGCAGTTCTTC. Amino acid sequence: CASSLGGVASYNEQFF.

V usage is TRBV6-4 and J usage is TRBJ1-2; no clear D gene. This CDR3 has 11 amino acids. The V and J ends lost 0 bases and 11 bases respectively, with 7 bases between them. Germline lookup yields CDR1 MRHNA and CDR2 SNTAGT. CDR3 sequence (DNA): TGTGCCAGCAGTGACTCGAATCGTTACACCTTC. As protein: CASSDSNRYTF.

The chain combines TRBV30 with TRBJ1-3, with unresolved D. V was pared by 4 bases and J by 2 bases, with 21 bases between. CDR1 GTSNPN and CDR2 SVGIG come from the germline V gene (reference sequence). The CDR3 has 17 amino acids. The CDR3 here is CAWTTNRPNRAGNTIYF. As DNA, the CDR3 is TGTGCCTGGACTACAAACCGGCCGAATAGGGCTGGAAACACCATATATTTT.

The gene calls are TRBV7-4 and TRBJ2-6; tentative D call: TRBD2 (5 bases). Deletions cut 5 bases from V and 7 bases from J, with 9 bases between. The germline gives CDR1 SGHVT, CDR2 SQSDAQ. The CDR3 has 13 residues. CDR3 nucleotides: TGTGCCAGCAGCCTGGACTTAGCCAACGTCCTGACTTTC. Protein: CASSLDLANVLTF.

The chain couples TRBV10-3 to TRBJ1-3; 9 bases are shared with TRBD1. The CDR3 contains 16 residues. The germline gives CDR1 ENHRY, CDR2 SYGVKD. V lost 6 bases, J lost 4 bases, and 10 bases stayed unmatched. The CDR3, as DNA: TGTGCCATCAGATTCGACAGGGGGACTCTGGGAAACACCATATATTTT. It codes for CAIRFDRGTLGNTIYF.

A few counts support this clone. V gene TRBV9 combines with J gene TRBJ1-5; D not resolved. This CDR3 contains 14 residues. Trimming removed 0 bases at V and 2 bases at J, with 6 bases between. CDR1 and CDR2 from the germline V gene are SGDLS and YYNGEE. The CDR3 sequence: CASSVGDGNQPQHF. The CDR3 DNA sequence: TGTGCCAGCAGCGTAGGTGACGGCAATCAGCCCCAGCATTTT. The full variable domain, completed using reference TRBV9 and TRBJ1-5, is DSGVTQTPKHLITATGQRVTLRCSPRSGDLSVYWYQQSLDQGLQFLIQYYNGEERAKGNILERFSAQQFPDLHSELNLSSLELGDSALYFCASSVGDGNQPQHFGDGTRLSIL.

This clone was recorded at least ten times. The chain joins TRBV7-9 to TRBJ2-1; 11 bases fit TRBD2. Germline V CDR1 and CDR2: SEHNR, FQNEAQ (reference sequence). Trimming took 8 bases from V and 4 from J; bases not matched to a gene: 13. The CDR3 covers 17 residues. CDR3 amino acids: CASEKPLAGGPYNEQFF. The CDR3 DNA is TGTGCCAGCGAAAAACCCTTAGCGGGAGGGCCTTACAATGAGCAGTTCTTC.

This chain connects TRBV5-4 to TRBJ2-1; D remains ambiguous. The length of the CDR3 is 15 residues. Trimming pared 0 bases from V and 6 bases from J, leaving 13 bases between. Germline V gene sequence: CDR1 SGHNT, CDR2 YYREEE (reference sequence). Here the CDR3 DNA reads TGTGCCAGCAGCTTGGGTAGCAGGTCTGGCAATGAGCAGTTCTTC. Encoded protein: CASSLGSRSGNEQFF.

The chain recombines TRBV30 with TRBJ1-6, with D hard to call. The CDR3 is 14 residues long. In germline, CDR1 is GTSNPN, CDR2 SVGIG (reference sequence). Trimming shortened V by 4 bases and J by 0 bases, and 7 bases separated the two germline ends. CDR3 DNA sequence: TGTGCCTGGACAGGTGTCTCCTATAATTCACCCCTCCACTTT. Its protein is CAWTGVSYNSPLHF.

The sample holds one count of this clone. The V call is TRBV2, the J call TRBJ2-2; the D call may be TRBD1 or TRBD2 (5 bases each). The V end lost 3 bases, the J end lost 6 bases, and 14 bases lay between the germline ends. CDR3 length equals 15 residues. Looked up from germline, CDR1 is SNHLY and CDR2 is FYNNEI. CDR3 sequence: CASSEAGTLPGELFF. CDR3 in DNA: TGTGCCAGCAGTGAGGCCGGGACCCTCCCCGGGGAGCTGTTTTTT.

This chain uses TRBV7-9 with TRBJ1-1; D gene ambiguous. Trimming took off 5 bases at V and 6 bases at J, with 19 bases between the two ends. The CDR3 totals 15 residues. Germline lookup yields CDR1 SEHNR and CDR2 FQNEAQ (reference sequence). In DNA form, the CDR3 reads TGTGCCAGCAGCCTCTGGACGGGCGGAAGGCCTGAAGCTTTCTTT. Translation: CASSLWTGGRPEAFF.

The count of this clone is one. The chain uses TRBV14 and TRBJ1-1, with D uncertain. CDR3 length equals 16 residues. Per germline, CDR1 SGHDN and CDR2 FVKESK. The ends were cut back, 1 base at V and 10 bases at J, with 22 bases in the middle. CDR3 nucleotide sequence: TGTGCCAGCAGCCAAGGTCGGTGGGTAGGGAGACTGGGAGCTTTCTTT. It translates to CASSQGRWVGRLGAFF.

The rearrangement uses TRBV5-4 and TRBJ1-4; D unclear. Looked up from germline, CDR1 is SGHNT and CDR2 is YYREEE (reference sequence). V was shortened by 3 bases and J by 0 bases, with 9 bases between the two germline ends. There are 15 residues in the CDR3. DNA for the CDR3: TGTGCCAGCAGCTCGTCAGGACCAACTAATGAAAAACTGTTTTTT. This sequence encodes CASSSSGPTNEKLFF.

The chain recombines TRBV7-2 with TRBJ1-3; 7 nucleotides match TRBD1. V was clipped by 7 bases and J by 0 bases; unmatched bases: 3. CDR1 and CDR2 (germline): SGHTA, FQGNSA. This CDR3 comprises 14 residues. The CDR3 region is CASTQGDSGNTIYF. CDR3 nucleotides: TGTGCCAGCACCCAGGGGGACTCTGGAAACACCATATATTTT.

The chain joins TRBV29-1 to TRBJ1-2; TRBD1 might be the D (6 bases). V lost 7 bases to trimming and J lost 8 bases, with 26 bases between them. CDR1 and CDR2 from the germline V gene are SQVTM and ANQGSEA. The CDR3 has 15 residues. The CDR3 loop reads CSAGVPQGEVWGYTF. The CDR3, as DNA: TGCAGCGCTGGGGTCCCACAGGGAGAGGTGTGGGGCTACACCTTC. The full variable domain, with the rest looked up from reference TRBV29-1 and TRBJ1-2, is SAVISQKPSRDICQRGTSLTIQCQVDSQVTMMFWYRQQPGQSLTLIATANQGSEATYESGFVIDKFPISRPNLTFSTLTVSNMSPEDSSIYLCSAGVPQGEVWGYTFGSGTRLTVV.

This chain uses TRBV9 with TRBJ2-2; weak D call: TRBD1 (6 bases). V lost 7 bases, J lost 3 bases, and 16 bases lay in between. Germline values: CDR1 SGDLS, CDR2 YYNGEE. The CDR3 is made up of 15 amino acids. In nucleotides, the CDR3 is TGTGCCAGCTCACGAAGGGGGTATGACACCGGGGAGCTGTTTTTT. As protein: CASSRRGYDTGELFF.

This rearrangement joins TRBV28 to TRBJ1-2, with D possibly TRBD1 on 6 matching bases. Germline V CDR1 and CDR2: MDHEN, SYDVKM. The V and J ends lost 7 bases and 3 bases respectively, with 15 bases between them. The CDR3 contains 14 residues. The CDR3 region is CASIGGAVHYGYTF. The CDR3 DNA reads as TGTGCCAGCATTGGGGGGGCAGTTCACTATGGCTACACCTTC.

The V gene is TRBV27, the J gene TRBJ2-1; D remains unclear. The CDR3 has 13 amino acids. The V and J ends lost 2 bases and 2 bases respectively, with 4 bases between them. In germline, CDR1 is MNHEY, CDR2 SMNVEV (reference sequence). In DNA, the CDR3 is TGTGCCAGCAGTTTACTCCCCTACAATGAGCAGTTCTTC. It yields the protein CASSLLPYNEQFF.

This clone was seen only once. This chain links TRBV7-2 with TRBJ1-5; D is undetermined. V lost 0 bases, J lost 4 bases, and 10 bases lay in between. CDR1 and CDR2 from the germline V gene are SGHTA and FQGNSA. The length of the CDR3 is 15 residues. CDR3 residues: CASSLAASPNQPQHF. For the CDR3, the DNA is TGTGCCAGCAGCTTAGCTGCCAGCCCAAATCAGCCCCAGCATTTT.

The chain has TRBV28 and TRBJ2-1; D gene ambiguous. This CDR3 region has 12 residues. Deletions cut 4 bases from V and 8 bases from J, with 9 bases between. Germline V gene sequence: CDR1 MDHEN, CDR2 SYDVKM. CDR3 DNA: TGTGCCAGCAGTTGGGTTATCCATGAGCAGTTCTTC. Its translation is CASSWVIHEQFF.

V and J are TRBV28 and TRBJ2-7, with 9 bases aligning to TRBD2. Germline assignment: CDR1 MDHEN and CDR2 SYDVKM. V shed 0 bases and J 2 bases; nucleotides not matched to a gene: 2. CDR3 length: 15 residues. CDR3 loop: CASSLWAGGTYEQYF. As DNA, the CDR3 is TGTGCCAGCAGTTTATGGGCGGGAGGGACCTACGAGCAGTACTTC.

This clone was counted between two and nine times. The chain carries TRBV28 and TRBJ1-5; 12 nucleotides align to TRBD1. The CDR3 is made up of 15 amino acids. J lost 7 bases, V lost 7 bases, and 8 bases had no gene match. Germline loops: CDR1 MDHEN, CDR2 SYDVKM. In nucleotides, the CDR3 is TGTGCCAGCAAAGGGACAGGGGGCCTTCCCCAGCCCCAGCATTTT. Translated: CASKGTGGLPQPQHF.

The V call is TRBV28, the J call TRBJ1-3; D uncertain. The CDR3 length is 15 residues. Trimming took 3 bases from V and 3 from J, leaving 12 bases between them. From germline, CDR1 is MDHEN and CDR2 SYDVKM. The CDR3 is CASSFLGGLGNTIYF. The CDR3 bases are TGTGCCAGCAGTTTTTTAGGAGGGCTTGGAAACACCATATATTTT.